This TCR beta chain derives from a study of T-cell reconstitution after alpha-beta-depleted transplantation in children. Study results and limitations: From surviving recipient T cells and thymic progenitors came the high day-60 TCRbeta diversity observed in some patients. T-cell numbers and diversity, one year after transplant, stemmed largely from T cells that were newly produced. It was reported that alpha-beta T cells came from several hundred expanded graft clones (about two months after transplant).

Unique molecular identifiers featured in how the TCRbeta library was prepared. TCRdb re-derived calls from the PCR reads in MiXCR, one entry per CDR3 protein. The repertoire holds roughly 400,000 distinct CDR3 sequences, around two fifths seen once, with around 29% in the top ten. The CDR3 extends over 14 amino acids. The ends lost 4 bases at V and 3 bases at J; junction bases unmatched: 9. Germline V gene lookup returns CDR1 SQVTM and CDR2 ANQGSEA. This clonotype has a handful of counts. Its antigen is not known. Source: PBMCs, taken before TCRalphabeta/CD19-depleted stem cell transplant. The V and J genes are TRBV29-1 and TRBJ2-7, with 7 bases that match TRBD1. The TCR originated in a girl aged 2 to 10 with aplastic anemia, due to receive a stem cell transplant. The CDR3 protein is CSVVLEQGSYEQYF. The DNA of the CDR3 is TGCAGCGTTGTCCTCGAACAGGGGAGCTACGAGCAGTACTTC.